The entry below gives a single T cell receptor beta chain sequence along with its context. The antigen it recognizes is unknown. No base qualities exist here, and no much larger clone lies one base off it. The sample belongs to a study of T cells in Graves' hyperthyroidism and ophthalmopathy (dated by TCRdb to between 2019 and 2020). Regarding the study in general: Peripheral blood was collected at initial diagnosis, before any treatment. A discovery cohort of about a hundred patients, roughly 43 with Graves' ophthalmopathy and about 58 with stable Graves' hyperthyroidism, was used to find distinguishing TCR V-J signatures. In more than 5 Graves' hyperthyroidism patients, the study also compared T-cell repertoires from thyroid tissue with T-cell repertoires from blood. Once sampling was done, hyperthyroidism patients were given methimazole at a starting dose of 30 mg daily, whereas ophthalmopathy patients were given high-dose intravenous methylprednisolone. For training and testing, the 100 or so patients in the discovery cohort were randomly divided in a 7:3 ratio. Prospective prediction of ophthalmopathy was tested in an independent validation cohort of fewer than 20 hyperthyroidism patients and 15 to 17 patients who later progressed to ophthalmopathy. According to the paper, TCR Vbeta CDR3 sequencing was carried out on some 130 peripheral blood samples, which came from fewer than 50 ophthalmopathy, roughly 75 hyperthyroidism and approximately 17 progressor patients. What the work shows at the level of the full study, not this receptor alone: Sample size was not statistically predetermined, and blinding of investigators to group allocation was not performed. In validation, the model predicted progression to ophthalmopathy with 60% to 71% sensitivity and around 72% specificity, a median of about 6.7 months before onset. Most expanded thyroid clonotypes (frequency above 0.001) were also detected in blood, suggesting blood repertoires may reflect thyroid immune responses. A 13 V-J signature model separated ophthalmopathy from stable hyperthyroidism, with 87.88% sensitivity and about 81% specificity in cross-validation and 80%/75% in testing.

The TCR beta CDR3 regions were amplified from RNA transcripts. The TCR CDR3 was subjected to a first round of RT-PCR using the HTBI primer set and the Qiagen OneStep RT-PCR kit. A second multiplex PCR round built the libraries, followed by size selection and purification. The libraries were sequenced on an Illumina HiSeq2000 using paired-end 100 bp reads. The source study handled its data this way. Raw data were processed with SOAPnuke, discarding reads with adapters, uncalled bases, mean Phred below 15, or no exact constant-primer or identifier match. COPE v1.2.5 was used to merge high-quality paired reads, and clonotypes were defined as unique nucleotide sequences. MiTCR v1.1 was used to align the clonotypes against IMGT TRBV, TRBD and TRBJ reference segments. Only V-J combinations with frequency above 0.0001, covering about 99% of repertoires, were analysed. The TCS score was defined as the ratio of F50 (clonal expansion) to E x V (chaos), calculated using BLOSUM62-based TCRdist between CDR3 peptides within each V-J. Welch's t-statistics and random forest reduced fewer than 600 V-J features to 13, which were used in a naive Bayes classifier (R e1071). TCRdb reprocessed the public reads (quality trimming at Q25 with fastp, clone calling with MiXCR) and kept in-frame beta chains. Entries that share a CDR3 protein sequence are merged under the most common genes and DNA. For this entry, the V and J calls and clone size follow TCRdb and not the study's own pipeline. Counted in this sample were more than 500,000 distinct CDR3 sequences; about 15% of them appeared once. The ten largest clones capture less than 30% of the sample.

Moderately to severely active disease, a Clinical Activity Score of at least 3, a NOSPECS grade of at least 4, and a duration under 3 months were present in ophthalmopathy patients. The study excluded patients with uncontrolled infections, other autoimmune diseases, pregnancy or lactation. Diagnoses relied on clinical symptoms, serum thyroxine and TRAb, thyroid ultrasound and orbital computed tomography. PBMCs were separated from roughly 9.3 ml of fresh peripheral blood using Ficoll-Paque density gradient centrifugation. Total RNA was extracted using Trizol reagent, and RNA quality was assessed on an Agilent 2100 Bioanalyzer. Reading the germline V gene gives CDR1 MDHEN and CDR2 SYDVKM. Inclusive of the bounding cysteine and phenylalanine, the CDR3 is 16 residues long. Just CDR3 DNA is preserved here, 48 bases in frame from base 1. The germline V end is reduced by 8 bases and the J end by 5 bases; junction bases left unmatched: 8.

The sample consisted of blood. The sequence joins TRBV28 to TRBJ2-1, with TRBD2 matching 14 junction bases. The sequence was obtained from a woman under 40 with Graves' ophthalmopathy. The bases are TGTGCCAGCGGACAGGGACTAGCGGGAGCGGACAATGAGCAGTTCTTC. Its translation is CASGQGLAGADNEQFF.